The 11 T cell receptor beta chains given below trace back to one sample, sequenced in a study of PD-L1 blockade in urothelial cancer (dated by TCRdb to 2016 to 2017). Library creation used the immunoSEQ multiplex PCR assay. In its TCRdb copy, this immuneACCESS table keeps in-frame sequences only and misses some clones. Where compared with another copy, unresolved V genes explain less than half of these, and the others have no known cause. This sample comprises tens of thousands of clones, around 90% of them detected only once. The ten largest clones add up to over 12% of the sample. The time point label for this specimen denotes: pretreatment peripheral blood. The source material was PBMCs, sampled around atezolizumab (anti-PD-L1) treatment. Every receptor here comes from a woman in her sixties or seventies with urothelial cancer.

V is TRBV7-9 and J is TRBJ2-7; 8 positions agree with TRBD1. Germline loops: CDR1 SEHNR, CDR2 FQNEAQ (reference sequence). The CDR3 covers 14 residues. J was trimmed by 5 bases and V by 5 bases; bases with no gene match: 8. CDR3 in amino acids: CASSLTGGVDEQYF. In DNA form, the CDR3 reads TGTGCCAGCAGCCTTACAGGGGGAGTCGACGAGCAGTACTTC.

The chain is built from TRBV7-2 and TRBJ2-3; the match to TRBD1 covers 7 bases. Trimming cost V 4 bases and J 6 bases; bases outside gene matches: 7. The CDR3 is 14 residues long. Per the germline V gene, CDR1 is SGHTA and CDR2 is FQGNSA. The CDR3 spells CASSYRTGSDTQYF. In DNA, the CDR3 is TGTGCCAGCAGCTATCGGACAGGTTCGGATACGCAGTATTTT. Variable domain in full (rest from reference TRBV7-2 and TRBJ2-3): GAGVSQSPSNKVTEKGKDVELRCDPISGHTALYWYRQSLGQGLEFLIYFQGNSAPDKSGLPSDRFSAERTGGSVSTLTIQRTQQEDSAVYLCASSYRTGSDTQYFGPGTRLTVL.

This chain uses TRBV6-5 with TRBJ2-1; 7 nucleotides align to TRBD1. Germline V gene sequence: CDR1 MNHEY, CDR2 SVGAGI. Trimming at V came to 0 bases and at J to 7 bases, leaving 0 bases not matched to a gene. The CDR3 is 13 amino acids. CDR3 amino acids: CASSYSTGNEQFF. CDR3 coding DNA: TGTGCCAGCAGTTACTCGACAGGGAATGAGCAGTTCTTC.

The gene calls are TRBV27 and TRBJ2-2, with 8 positions matching TRBD1. This CDR3 has 15 residues. Trimming cost V 7 bases and J 4 bases; bases outside gene matches: 8. CDR1 is MNHEY and CDR2 is SMNVEV in the germline V gene (reference sequence). CDR3 in amino acids: CASTKMTGATGELFF. CDR3 coding DNA: TGTGCCAGCACCAAGATGACAGGGGCCACCGGGGAGCTGTTTTTT.

This clone was seen a single time. The rearrangement uses TRBV18 and TRBJ2-7, with a weak D call TRBD2 (6 bases). From germline, CDR1 is KGHSH and CDR2 LQKENI. The V and J ends lost 3 bases and 1 base respectively, with 13 bases between them. The CDR3 is 15 residues long. The CDR3 bases are TGTGCCAGCTCACCGGGTAGCGGCCAATCCTACGAGCAGTACTTC. Its translation: CASSPGSGQSYEQYF.

The rearrangement links TRBV29-1 to TRBJ2-5; D might be TRBD1 (6 bases). This CDR3 region has 12 residues. V lost 6 bases, J lost 4 bases, and 12 bases lay in between. Germline V gene lookup returns CDR1 SQVTM and CDR2 ANQGSEA. DNA of the CDR3: TGCAGCGTCTACAGGGATATAGAGACCCAGTACTTC. Protein sequence: CSVYRDIETQYF.

The chain recombines TRBV9 with TRBJ2-1; 11 bases map to TRBD2. CDR3 size: 16 residues. The germline V gene encodes CDR1 SGDLS and CDR2 YYNGEE. V dropped 3 bases and J dropped 2; count of bases not matched to a gene: 4. This CDR3 is CASSARLAGPYNEQFF. The CDR3 DNA follows: TGTGCCAGCAGCGCACGACTAGCGGGACCCTACAATGAGCAGTTCTTC.

This clone was seen a handful of times. The chain joins TRBV15 to TRBJ2-6; a possible D gene is TRBD1 (5 bases). The V end was cut by 7 bases, the J end by 0 bases, with 10 bases between. There are 15 residues in the CDR3. Germline V gene lookup returns CDR1 LNHNV and CDR2 YYDKDF (reference sequence). CDR3 region: CATTSGHSGANVLTF. As DNA, the CDR3 is TGTGCCACCACGTCAGGGCACTCTGGGGCCAACGTCCTGACTTTC.

This chain uses TRBV4-1 with TRBJ1-2; TRBD1 might be the D (5 bases). V was shortened by 0 bases and J by 8 bases, with 16 bases between the two germline ends. The V gene's germline CDR1 is MGHRA and CDR2 YSYEKL. This CDR3 has 15 amino acids. CDR3 DNA: TGCGCCAGCAGCCAAGATTTTGGCAGGGCGGAAGGCTACACCTTC. It specifies CASSQDFGRAEGYTF.

The genes are TRBV14 and TRBJ1-4, with D possibly matching TRBD1 (5 bases). The CDR3 covers 16 residues. The germline V gene encodes CDR1 SGHDN and CDR2 FVKESK. V was clipped by 0 bases and J by 6 bases, with 14 bases between them. This CDR3 reads CASSQEGGGTDEKLFF. CDR3 DNA sequence: TGTGCCAGCAGCCAAGAGGGTGGGGGGACGGATGAAAAACTGTTTTTT.

A single count supports this clone. The rearrangement uses TRBV2 and TRBJ2-1, with a weak D call TRBD1 (5 bases). CDR1 is SNHLY and CDR2 is FYNNEI in the germline V gene. The CDR3 sequence is 15 residues long. Trimming took off 9 bases at V and 3 bases at J, with 18 bases between the two ends. CDR3 nucleotide sequence: TGTGCCAGTTGTTTGACAGTGAACGGCTACAATGAGCAGTTCTTC. Translated: CASCLTVNGYNEQFF.